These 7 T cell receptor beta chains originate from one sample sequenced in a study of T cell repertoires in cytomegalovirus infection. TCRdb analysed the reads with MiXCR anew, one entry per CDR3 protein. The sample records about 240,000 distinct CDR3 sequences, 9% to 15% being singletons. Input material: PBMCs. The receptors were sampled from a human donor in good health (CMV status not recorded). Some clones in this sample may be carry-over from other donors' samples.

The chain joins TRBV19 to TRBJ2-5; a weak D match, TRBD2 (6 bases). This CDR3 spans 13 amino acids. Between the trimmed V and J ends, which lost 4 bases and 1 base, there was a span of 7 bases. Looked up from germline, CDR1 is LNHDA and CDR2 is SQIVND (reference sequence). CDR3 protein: CASSKGGQETQYF. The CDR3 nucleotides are TGTGCCAGTAGTAAGGGAGGCCAAGAGACCCAGTACTTC. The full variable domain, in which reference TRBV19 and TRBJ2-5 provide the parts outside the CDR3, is DGGITQSPKYLFRKEGQNVTLSCEQNLNHDAMYWYRQDPGQGLRLIYYSQIVNDFQKGDIAEGYSVSREKKESFPLTVTSAQKNPTAFYLCASSKGGQETQYFGPGTRLLVL.

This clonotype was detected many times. This CDR3 is CASSEGRFSPYNEQFF. The CDR3 nucleotides read TGTGCCAGCAGTGAAGGAAGGTTTTCTCCCTACAATGAGCAGTTCTTC. This sequence joins TRBV6-1 and TRBJ2-1; no firm D call. The CDR3 loop spans 16 amino acids. The V gene lost 1 base and the J gene lost 2 bases, with 12 bases spanning the gap. CDR1 is MNHNS, CDR2 SASEGT, per germline.

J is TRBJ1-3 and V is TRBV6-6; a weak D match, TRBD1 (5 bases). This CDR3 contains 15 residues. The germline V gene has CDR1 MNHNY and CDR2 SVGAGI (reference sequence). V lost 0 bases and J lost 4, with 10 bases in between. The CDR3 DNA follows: TGTGCCAGCAGTTACTCGTCAGGGTACGGAAACACCATATATTTT. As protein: CASSYSSGYGNTIYF.

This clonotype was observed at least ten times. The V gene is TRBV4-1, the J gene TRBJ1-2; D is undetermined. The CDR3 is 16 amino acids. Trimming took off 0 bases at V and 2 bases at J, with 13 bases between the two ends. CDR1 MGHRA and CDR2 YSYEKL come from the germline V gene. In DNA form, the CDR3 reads TGCGCCAGCAGCCAAGACCCCTCCCGCGGGAACTATGGCTACACCTTC. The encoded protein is CASSQDPSRGNYGYTF.

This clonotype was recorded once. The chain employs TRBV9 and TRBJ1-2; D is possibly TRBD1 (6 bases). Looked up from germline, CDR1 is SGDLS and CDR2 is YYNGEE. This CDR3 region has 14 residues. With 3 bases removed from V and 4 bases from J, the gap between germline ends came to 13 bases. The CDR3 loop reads CASSAIGGAYGYTF. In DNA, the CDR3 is TGTGCCAGCAGCGCGATCGGGGGGGCCTATGGCTACACCTTC.

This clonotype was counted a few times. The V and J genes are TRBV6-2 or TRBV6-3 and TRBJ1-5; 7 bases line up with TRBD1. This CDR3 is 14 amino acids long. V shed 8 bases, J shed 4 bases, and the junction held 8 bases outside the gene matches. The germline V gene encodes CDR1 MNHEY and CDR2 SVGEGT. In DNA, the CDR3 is TGTGCCAGCGGGATACAGGGGATTAATCAGCCCCAGCATTTT. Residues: CASGIQGINQPQHF.

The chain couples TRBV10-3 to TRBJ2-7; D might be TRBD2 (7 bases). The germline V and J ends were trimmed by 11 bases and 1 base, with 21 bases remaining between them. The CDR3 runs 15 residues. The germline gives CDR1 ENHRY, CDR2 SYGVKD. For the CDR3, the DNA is TGTGCCCTGTCGACAGGAGCGGGGAGTTCCTACGAGCAGTACTTC. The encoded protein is CALSTGAGSSYEQYF.